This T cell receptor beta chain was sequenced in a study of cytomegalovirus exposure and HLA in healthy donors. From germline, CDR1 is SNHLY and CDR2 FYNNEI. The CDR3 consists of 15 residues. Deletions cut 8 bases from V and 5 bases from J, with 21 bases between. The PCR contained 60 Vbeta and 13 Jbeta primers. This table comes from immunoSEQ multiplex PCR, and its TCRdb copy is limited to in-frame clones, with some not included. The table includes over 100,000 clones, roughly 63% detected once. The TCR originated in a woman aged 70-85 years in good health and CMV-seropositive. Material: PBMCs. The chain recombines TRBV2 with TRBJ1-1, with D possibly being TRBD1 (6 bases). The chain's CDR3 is CASGASRGEGTEAFF. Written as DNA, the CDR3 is TGTGCCAGCGGTGCCTCCAGGGGAGAAGGGACTGAAGCTTTCTTT.